This TCR beta chain was observed in a study of T cell changes during pregnancy in multiple sclerosis. Assay used: immunoSEQ multiplex PCR; TCRdb lists only in-frame clones, some missing. The sample yields about 67,000 clones, around 90% seen once. The CDR3 extends over 15 amino acids. The V gene end was trimmed by 1 base and the J gene end by 2 bases; junction bases not matched to a gene: 3. Germline values: CDR1 LNHDA, CDR2 SQIVND (reference sequence). The sample was peripheral blood, taken in the first trimester of pregnancy. This receptor was identified in a female donor with multiple sclerosis, enrolled in a pregnancy study. This chain uses TRBV19 with TRBJ1-2; TRBD1 agrees at 8 bases. Here the CDR3 reads CASSIGDRGNYGYTF. CDR3 sequence (DNA): TGTGCCAGTAGTATAGGTGACAGGGGAAACTATGGCTACACCTTC.